This T cell receptor (beta chain) derives from a study of shared clonotypes between healthy human individuals. The assay was immunoSEQ multiplex PCR, and TCRdb's table has in-frame clones only and misses some. The sample yields millions of clones, over 85% seen once. This clone has only one observation. Sequences were obtained from naive CD4+ T cells from PBMCs. Described subset: CD45RA+ positively selected. This clonotype was obtained from a man in his late teens or twenties in good health. Some clones in this sample may be carry-over from other donors' samples.

The chain's CDR3 is CASSPRRQGLGAFF. CDR3 coding DNA: TGTGCCAGTAGTCCGCGTAGACAGGGACTGGGGGCTTTCTTT. J is TRBJ1-1 and V is TRBV19, with 7 bases identical to TRBD1. The germline gives CDR1 LNHDA, CDR2 SQIVND (reference sequence). J gave up 11 bases and V 5 bases, and 14 bases lay outside the gene matches. This CDR3 is built from 14 residues.